A single sample gave rise to the 24 T cell receptor beta chains below, sequenced in a study of cytomegalovirus exposure and HLA in healthy donors. Some clones are missing from TCRdb's copy, which holds only in-frame ones; the method was immunoSEQ multiplex PCR. Of over 150,000 clones listed, nearly 90% were seen once; the top ten hold more than 3.5%. Input material: PBMCs. These receptors were obtained from a man between 18 and 29 years old in good health and CMV-seropositive.

The V and J genes are TRBV7-9 and TRBJ2-1; D gene unclear. Per germline, CDR1 SEHNR and CDR2 FQNEAQ (reference sequence). The CDR3 runs 15 residues. Trimming cost V 5 bases and J 0 bases, with 11 bases left between them. CDR3 nucleotides: TGTGCCAGCAGCCTTTTCGCCGGCTCCTACAATGAGCAGTTCTTC. Its protein is CASSLFAGSYNEQFF.

The chain combines TRBV28 with TRBJ1-3, with D maybe TRBD1 (6 bases). Germline V gives CDR1 MDHEN, CDR2 SYDVKM. With 1 base removed from V and 0 bases from J, the gap between germline ends came to 16 bases. The CDR3 loop spans 18 amino acids. The CDR3, as DNA: TGTGCCAGCAGTTTATACCCCAAGACAGGACTCTCTGGAAACACCATATATTTT. Translation: CASSLYPKTGLSGNTIYF.

The chain couples TRBV7-2 to TRBJ1-1; the D gene is possibly TRBD1 (6 bases). Germline CDR1 is SGHTA and CDR2 is FQGNSA. Trimming took 5 bases from V and 4 from J, leaving 14 bases between them. This CDR3 is 14 amino acids long. The CDR3 protein is CASSVRGRGTEAFF. Here the CDR3 DNA reads TGTGCCAGCAGCGTCAGGGGAAGAGGCACTGAAGCTTTCTTT.

The chain uses TRBV6-5 and TRBJ2-7, with D maybe TRBD2 (7 bases). The CDR3 has 15 amino acids. Trimming shortened V by 0 bases and J by 6 bases, and 15 bases separated the two germline ends. Germline CDR1 reads MNHEY; CDR2 reads SVGAGI. Written as DNA, the CDR3 is TGTGCCAGCAGTTACTCGAGGGGGGGGACCGGCGAGCAGTACTTC. It translates to CASSYSRGGTGEQYF.

The chain has TRBV28 and TRBJ2-4; 7 nucleotides align to TRBD2. The CDR3 has 13 residues. The V gene's germline CDR1 is MDHEN and CDR2 SYDVKM. Trimming removed 10 bases from V and 1 base from J; junction bases left unmatched: 4. The CDR3 bases are TGTGCCATCGCGGGGGTCGCCAAAAACATTCAGTACTTC. Protein: CAIAGVAKNIQYF.

V gene TRBV7-9 combines with J gene TRBJ1-5; unclear D gene. Per the germline V gene, CDR1 is SEHNR and CDR2 is FQNEAQ (reference sequence). The CDR3 is made up of 12 amino acids. V lost 5 bases and J 7 bases, leaving 9 bases between the germline ends. The CDR3 spells CASSRGGQPQHF. CDR3 nucleotide sequence: TGTGCCAGCAGCCGGGGTGGCCAGCCCCAGCATTTT.

This chain uses TRBV14 with TRBJ2-7; TRBD1 matches 10 bases. V lost 1 base to trimming and J lost 3 bases; unmatched junction nucleotides: 9. This CDR3 spans 17 amino acids. The germline gives CDR1 SGHDN, CDR2 FVKESK. DNA of the CDR3: TGTGCCAGCAGCCAAGGCCCCTTTGGGACAGGGGACTACGAGCAGTACTTC. Its translation is CASSQGPFGTGDYEQYF.

The genes are TRBV13 and TRBJ2-7; the match to TRBD2 covers 8 bases. The germline V gene has CDR1 PRHDT and CDR2 FYEKMQ (reference sequence). The CDR3 is made up of 14 amino acids. V trimming: 5 bases; J trimming: 0 bases; junction bases outside the gene matches: 3. CDR3 amino acids: CASSPGLASYEQYF. Written as DNA, the CDR3 is TGTGCCAGCAGCCCCGGACTAGCCTCCTACGAGCAGTACTTC.

V gene TRBV25-1 combines with J gene TRBJ2-1; no clear D gene. V dropped 6 bases and J dropped 4 bases, with 4 bases sitting between them. The CDR3 is 11 residues long. Germline V gene lookup returns CDR1 MGHDK and CDR2 SYGVNS. The CDR3 coding sequence is TGTGCCAGCAGCACTTACAATGAGCAGTTCTTC. As protein: CASSTYNEQFF.

The rearrangement uses TRBV6-1 and TRBJ1-1; D may be TRBD1 (5 bases). Trimming left V 1 base short and J 5 bases short, with 17 bases between. CDR1 MNHNS and CDR2 SASEGT come from the germline V gene. This CDR3 spans 16 amino acids. CDR3 amino acids: CASSEGRGGARTEAFF. The CDR3 DNA follows: TGTGCCAGCAGTGAAGGGAGGGGAGGGGCGAGAACTGAAGCTTTCTTT.

This sequence joins TRBV28 and TRBJ1-5, with no clear D. V lost 3 bases and J lost 9, with 15 bases in between. In germline, CDR1 is MDHEN, CDR2 SYDVKM. The CDR3 spans 14 residues. The CDR3: CASSFEILPMPQHF. The CDR3 DNA reads as TGTGCCAGCAGTTTTGAGATCCTCCCTATGCCCCAGCATTTT.

The chain is built from TRBV9 and TRBJ1-1; 8 nucleotides agree with TRBD1. The V segment lost 4 bases and the J segment 8 bases; nucleotides outside the gene matches: 10. Per germline, CDR1 SGDLS and CDR2 YYNGEE. The CDR3 runs to 14 residues. This chain's CDR3 is CASSPTTGEAEAFF. CDR3 nucleotide sequence: TGTGCCAGCAGCCCGACGACAGGGGAGGCGGAAGCTTTCTTT. The full variable domain, rest sourced from reference TRBV9 and TRBJ1-1, is DSGVTQTPKHLITATGQRVTLRCSPRSGDLSVYWYQQSLDQGLQFLIQYYNGEERAKGNILERFSAQQFPDLHSELNLSSLELGDSALYFCASSPTTGEAEAFFGQGTRLTVV.

CDR3 DNA sequence: TGTGCCAGCAGCGTAGCTGTTCTGGGGGCCAACGTCCTGACTTTC. Amino acid sequence: CASSVAVLGANVLTF. The rearrangement joins TRBV9 to TRBJ2-6; D is undetermined. Trimming shortened V by 0 bases and J by 4 bases, and 8 bases separated the two germline ends. The CDR3 runs to 15 residues. Per the germline V gene, CDR1 is SGDLS and CDR2 is YYNGEE.

The CDR3 here is CASSSRAGGIGEQFF. The DNA of the CDR3 is TGTGCCAGCAGTTCCCGAGCGGGAGGGATAGGTGAGCAGTTCTTC. V and J are TRBV27 and TRBJ2-1, with TRBD2 matching 10 bases. Germline CDR1 MNHEY, CDR2 SMNVEV (reference sequence). The trim removed 4 bases at V and 9 bases at J, leaving 9 bases unmatched. The length of the CDR3 is 15 residues.

The chain is built from TRBV5-6 and TRBJ1-2; D ambiguous. V was clipped by 2 bases and J by 5 bases, with 10 bases between them. The CDR3 runs to 13 residues. Germline V gives CDR1 SGHDT, CDR2 YYEEEE. The CDR3 coding sequence is TGTGCCAGCAGCTTACCTCCGGTGTATGGCTACACCTTC. Residues: CASSLPPVYGYTF.

V is TRBV4-1 and J is TRBJ2-3, with D possibly TRBD1 on 5 matching bases. The germline CDR1 and CDR2 sequences are MGHRA and YSYEKL. The V gene lost 4 bases and the J gene lost 2 bases, with 13 bases spanning the gap. The CDR3 contains 15 residues. CDR3 DNA sequence: TGCGCCAGCAGCCCGAACCAGGGCGTCACAGATACGCAGTATTTT. Translating it yields CASSPNQGVTDTQYF.

This clone was counted many times. The rearrangement joins TRBV6-5 to TRBJ1-2, with a tentative D call TRBD1 (6 bases). Germline CDR1 MNHEY, CDR2 SVGAGI. The CDR3 contains 15 residues. Trimming removed 4 bases from V and 5 bases from J, with 17 bases in between. The CDR3 spells CASSSSLTGRYGYTF. DNA for the CDR3: TGTGCCAGCAGTTCATCCTTGACAGGACGGTATGGCTACACCTTC.

This chain connects TRBV6-6 to TRBJ2-2; possible D gene TRBD2, 6 bases. V lost 0 bases, J lost 3 bases, and 11 bases lay in between. The V gene's germline CDR1 is MNHNY and CDR2 SVGAGI (reference sequence). The CDR3 runs to 16 residues. The CDR3 loop reads CASSYSKTSDTGELFF. The CDR3 DNA reads TGTGCCAGCAGTTACTCGAAGACTAGTGACACCGGGGAGCTGTTTTTT.

V usage is TRBV4-1 and J usage is TRBJ2-1; 12 bases line up with TRBD2. Trimming cost V 0 bases and J 12 bases; bases outside gene matches: 9. The CDR3 is 16 residues long. Germline values: CDR1 MGHRA, CDR2 YSYEKL. The CDR3 region has the DNA TGCGCCAGCAGCCAAGAACGGACTAGCGGGACGGAGGGGCAGTTCTTC. Its translation is CASSQERTSGTEGQFF.

The CDR3 protein is CASSLGDSPYNEQFF. CDR3 in DNA: TGCGCCAGCAGCCTGGGGGACTCGCCCTACAATGAGCAGTTCTTC. The chain joins TRBV5-1 to TRBJ2-1; tentative D call: TRBD2 (6 bases). Germline CDR1 SGHRS, CDR2 YFSETQ. V was shortened by 4 bases and J by 2 bases, with 13 bases between the two germline ends. This CDR3 has 15 residues.

The chain employs TRBV7-3 and TRBJ2-2; D is possibly TRBD1 (6 bases). The V gene lost 4 bases and the J gene lost 0 bases, with 18 bases spanning the gap. This CDR3 contains 18 residues. The germline CDR1 and CDR2 sequences are SGHTA and FQGTGA. CDR3: CASSSDPGHLTNTGELFF. The CDR3 DNA sequence: TGTGCCAGCAGCTCAGATCCGGGACACCTGACGAACACCGGGGAGCTGTTTTTT.

This clone was seen a few times. The rearrangement links TRBV28 to TRBJ2-7; TRBD1 matches 9 bases. V trimming: 7 bases; J trimming: 0 bases; junction bases outside the gene matches: 7. Germline CDR1 is MDHEN and CDR2 is SYDVKM. CDR3 length: 15 amino acids. This CDR3 reads CASKRSGQGSYEQYF. The CDR3 DNA reads TGTGCCAGCAAAAGATCGGGACAGGGCTCCTACGAGCAGTACTTC.

As DNA, the CDR3 is TGCGCCAGCAGCCAAGTCCCTAGCGGGAGGTCCTACGAGCAGTACTTC. Amino acids: CASSQVPSGRSYEQYF. The rearrangement links TRBV4-1 to TRBJ2-7, with 11 positions matching TRBD2. This CDR3 spans 16 amino acids. The V and J ends lost 1 base and 1 base, in that order; junction bases with no gene match: 3. Germline CDR1 MGHRA, CDR2 YSYEKL.

The rearrangement joins TRBV27 to TRBJ2-7; 10 nucleotides agree with TRBD2. Germline loops: CDR1 MNHEY, CDR2 SMNVEV (reference sequence). With V trimmed by 0 bases and J by 4 bases, 3 bases remained unmatched. CDR3 length: 15 residues. CDR3: CASSLSASGSYEQYF. DNA for the CDR3: TGTGCCAGCAGTTTATCGGCTAGCGGGAGTTACGAGCAGTACTTC.